The clone carrying this T cell receptor beta chain was detected many times. The antigen is undetermined. TCRdb processed the 5' RACE reads anew with MiXCR; each CDR3 protein has one entry. The sample has about 320,000 distinct CDR3 sequences, 6.5% to 8.5% seen once. This CDR3 is built from 16 residues. V lost 0 bases to trimming and J lost 2 bases; unmatched junction nucleotides: 4. Per germline, CDR1 KGHSH and CDR2 LQKENI. This record comes from a study of T cells after yellow fever vaccination. General study results and limits: The secondary response peaked faster, at day 5 versus 15, but was weaker. Abundant contaminating clonotypes from the bulk population could appear in FACS-sorted repertoires. Detected again after the booster were most primary-vaccination clones, at 95% to 98% CD4 and 80% to 90% CD8.

The TCR sequence derives from a man between 18 and 35 years old who received the YFV17D yellow fever vaccine. This specimen consisted of PBMCs, obtained roughly seven weeks after the first yellow fever vaccination. The V call is TRBV18, the J call TRBJ2-3; 8 bases are shared with TRBD2. The CDR3 loop reads CASSPPAGGPTDTQYF. The DNA of the CDR3 is TGTGCCAGCTCACCACCGGCGGGGGGCCCCACAGATACGCAGTATTTT.